Listed below are T cell receptor beta chains from one sample, sequenced in a study of T cell responses to AZD1222 COVID-19 vaccine. Measured with immunoSEQ multiplex PCR; TCRdb has only the in-frame clones, and not every one. This table has about 83,000 clones, 70% to 90% appearing once. This sample comprised peripheral blood, obtained on day 0 of MenACWY control vaccination. These receptor sequences come from an adult in good health. The CDR3 runs from the conserved cysteine through the conserved F or W. A D gene is named only where the DNA matches it firmly. Clone size is shown for a subset of rows, as once, few, many or a class of expanded clone.

clone_size: -; v_call: TRBV3-1/TRBV3-2; d_call: TRBD2; j_call: TRBJ2-2; cdr3_aa: CASSLRGADTGELFF; cdr3_nt: TGTGCCAGCAGCCTGCGGGGGGCAGACACCGGGGAGCTGTTTTTT
clone_size: -; v_call: TRBV7-2; d_call: -; j_call: TRBJ1-5; cdr3_aa: CASSPLGGSQPQHF; cdr3_nt: TGTGCCAGCAGCCCGCTCGGGGGGAGTCAGCCCCAGCATTTT
clone_size: -; v_call: TRBV30; d_call: -; j_call: TRBJ1-4; cdr3_aa: CAWAQSNEKLFF; cdr3_nt: TGTGCCTGGGCTCAGAGTAATGAAAAACTGTTTTTT
clone_size: once; v_call: TRBV12-3/TRBV12-4; d_call: -; j_call: TRBJ1-1; cdr3_aa: CASSGYRDTEAFF; cdr3_nt: TGTGCCAGCAGTGGCTACAGGGATACTGAAGCTTTCTTT
clone_size: -; v_call: TRBV7-8; d_call: -; j_call: TRBJ2-7; cdr3_aa: CASSLPFSYEQYF; cdr3_nt: TGTGCCAGCAGCTTACCTTTCTCCTACGAGCAGTACTTC
clone_size: -; v_call: TRBV30; d_call: -; j_call: TRBJ1-5; cdr3_aa: CAWDWGRGQPQHF; cdr3_nt: TGTGCCTGGGATTGGGGACGTGGACAGCCCCAGCATTTT
clone_size: -; v_call: TRBV19; d_call: -; j_call: TRBJ1-6; cdr3_aa: CASTLSRTGNSPLHF; cdr3_nt: TGTGCCAGTACCCTGTCGCGGACGGGTAATTCACCCCTCCACTTT
clone_size: -; v_call: TRBV27; d_call: TRBD2; j_call: TRBJ2-7; cdr3_aa: CASRLAGAWGYEQYF; cdr3_nt: TGTGCCAGCAGGTTAGCGGGAGCGTGGGGCTACGAGCAGTACTTC
clone_size: -; v_call: TRBV7-2; d_call: -; j_call: TRBJ2-2; cdr3_aa: CASKAGVGTNTGELFF; cdr3_nt: TGTGCCAGTAAGGCCGGGGTCGGCACGAACACCGGGGAGCTGTTTTTT
clone_size: -; v_call: TRBV6-1; d_call: -; j_call: TRBJ1-5; cdr3_aa: CASSNGGQPQHF; cdr3_nt: TGTGCCAGCAGCAACGGGGGTCAGCCCCAGCATTTT